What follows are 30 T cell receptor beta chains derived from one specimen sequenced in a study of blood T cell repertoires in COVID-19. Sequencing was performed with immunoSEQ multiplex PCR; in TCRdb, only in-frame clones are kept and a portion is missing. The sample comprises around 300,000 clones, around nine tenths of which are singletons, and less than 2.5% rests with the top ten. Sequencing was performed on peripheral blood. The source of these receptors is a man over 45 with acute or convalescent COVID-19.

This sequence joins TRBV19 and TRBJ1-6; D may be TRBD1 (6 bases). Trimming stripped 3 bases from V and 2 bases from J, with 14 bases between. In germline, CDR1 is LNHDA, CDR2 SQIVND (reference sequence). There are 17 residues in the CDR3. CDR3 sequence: CASSIGNREAYNSPLHF. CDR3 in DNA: TGTGCCAGTAGTATTGGGAACAGGGAAGCCTATAATTCACCCCTCCACTTT.

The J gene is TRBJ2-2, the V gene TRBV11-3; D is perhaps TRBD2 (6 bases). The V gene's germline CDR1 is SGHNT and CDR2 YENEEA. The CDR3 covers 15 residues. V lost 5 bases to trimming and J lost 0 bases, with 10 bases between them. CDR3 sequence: CASSPLASNTGELFF. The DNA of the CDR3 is TGTGCCAGCAGCCCTCTAGCGTCGAACACCGGGGAGCTGTTTTTT.

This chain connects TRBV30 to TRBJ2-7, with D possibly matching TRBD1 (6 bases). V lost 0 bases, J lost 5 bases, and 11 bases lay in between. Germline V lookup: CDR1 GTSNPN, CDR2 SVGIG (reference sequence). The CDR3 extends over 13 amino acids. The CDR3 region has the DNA TGTGCCTGGAGTGTGAACAGGGCTGACGAGCAGTACTTC. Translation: CAWSVNRADEQYF.

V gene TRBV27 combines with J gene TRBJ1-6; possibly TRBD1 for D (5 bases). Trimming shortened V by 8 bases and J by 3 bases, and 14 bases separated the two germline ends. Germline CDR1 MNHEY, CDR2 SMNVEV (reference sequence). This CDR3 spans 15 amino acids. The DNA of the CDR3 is TGTGCCAGCTGGCAGGGAAGGGACTATAATTCACCCCTCCACTTT. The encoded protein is CASWQGRDYNSPLHF.

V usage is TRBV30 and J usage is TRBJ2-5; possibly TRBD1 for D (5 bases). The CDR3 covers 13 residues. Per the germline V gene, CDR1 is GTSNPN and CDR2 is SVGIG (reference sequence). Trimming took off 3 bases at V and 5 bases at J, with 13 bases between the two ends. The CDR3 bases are TGTGCCTGGAGAATTTGGTCAGGGGAGACCCAGTACTTC. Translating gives CAWRIWSGETQYF.

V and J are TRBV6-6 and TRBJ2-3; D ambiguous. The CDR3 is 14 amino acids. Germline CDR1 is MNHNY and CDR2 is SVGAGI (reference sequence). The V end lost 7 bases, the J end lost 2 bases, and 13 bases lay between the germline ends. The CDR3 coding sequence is TGTGCCAGCACTCCTCCTCAGTCCACAGATACGCAGTATTTT. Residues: CASTPPQSTDTQYF.

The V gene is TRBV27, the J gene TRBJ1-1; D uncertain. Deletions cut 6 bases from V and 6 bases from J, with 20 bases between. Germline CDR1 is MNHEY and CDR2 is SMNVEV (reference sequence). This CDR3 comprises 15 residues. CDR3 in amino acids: CASRGYSWRVAEAFF. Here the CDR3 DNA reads TGTGCCAGCAGAGGTTACTCGTGGAGGGTGGCTGAAGCTTTCTTT.

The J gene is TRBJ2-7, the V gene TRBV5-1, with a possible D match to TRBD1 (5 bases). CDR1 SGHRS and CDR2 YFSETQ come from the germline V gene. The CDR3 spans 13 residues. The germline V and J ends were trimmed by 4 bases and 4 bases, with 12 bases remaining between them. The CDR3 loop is CASSARRQYEQYF. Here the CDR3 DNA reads TGCGCCAGCAGCGCGAGGCGACAGTACGAGCAGTACTTC.

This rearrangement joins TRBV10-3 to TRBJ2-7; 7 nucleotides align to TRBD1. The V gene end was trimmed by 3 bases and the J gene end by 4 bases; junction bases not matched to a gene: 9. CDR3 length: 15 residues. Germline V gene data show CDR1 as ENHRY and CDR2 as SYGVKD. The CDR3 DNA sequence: TGTGCCATCAGTGATTATCGGACAGGAGAGTACGAGCAGTACTTC. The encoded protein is CAISDYRTGEYEQYF.

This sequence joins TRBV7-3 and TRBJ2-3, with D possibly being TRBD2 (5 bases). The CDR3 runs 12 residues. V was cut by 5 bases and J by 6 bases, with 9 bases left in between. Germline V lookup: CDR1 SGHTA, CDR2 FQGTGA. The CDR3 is CASSQDLDTQYF. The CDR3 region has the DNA TGTGCCAGCAGCCAGGACTTGGATACGCAGTATTTT.

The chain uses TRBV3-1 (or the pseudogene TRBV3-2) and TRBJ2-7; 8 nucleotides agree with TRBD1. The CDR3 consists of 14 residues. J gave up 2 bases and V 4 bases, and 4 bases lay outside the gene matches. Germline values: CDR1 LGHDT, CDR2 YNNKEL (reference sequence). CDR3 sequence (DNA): TGTGCCAGCAGCCTCCAGACAGGGGCCTACGAGCAGTACTTC. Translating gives CASSLQTGAYEQYF.

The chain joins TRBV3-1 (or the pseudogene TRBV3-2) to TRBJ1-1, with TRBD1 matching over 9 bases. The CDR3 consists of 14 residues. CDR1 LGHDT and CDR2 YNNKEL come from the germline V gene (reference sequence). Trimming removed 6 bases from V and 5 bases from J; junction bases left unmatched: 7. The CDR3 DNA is TGTGCCAGCAGTTACAGGGGGCGCTTAACTGAAGCTTTCTTT. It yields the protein CASSYRGRLTEAFF.

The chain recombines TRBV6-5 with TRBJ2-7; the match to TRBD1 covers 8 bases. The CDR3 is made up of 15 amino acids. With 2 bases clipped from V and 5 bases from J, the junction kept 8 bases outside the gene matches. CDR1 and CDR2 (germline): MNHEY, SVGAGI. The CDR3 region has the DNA TGTGCCAGCAGTTACCAGTCGACAGGGGTCCACGAGCAGTACTTC. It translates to CASSYQSTGVHEQYF.

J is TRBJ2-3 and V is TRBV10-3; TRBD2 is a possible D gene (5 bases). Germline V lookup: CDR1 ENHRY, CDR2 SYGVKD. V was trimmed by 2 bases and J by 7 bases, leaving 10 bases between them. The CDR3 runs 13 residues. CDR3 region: CAISETGEHTQYF. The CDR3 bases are TGTGCCATCAGTGAGACCGGGGAACATACGCAGTATTTT.

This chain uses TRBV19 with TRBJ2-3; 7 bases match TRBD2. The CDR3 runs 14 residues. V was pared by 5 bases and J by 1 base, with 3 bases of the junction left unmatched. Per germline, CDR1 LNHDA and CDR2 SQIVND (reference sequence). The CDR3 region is CASSPRGGTDTQYF. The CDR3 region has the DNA TGTGCCAGTAGTCCCCGGGGGGGCACAGATACGCAGTATTTT.

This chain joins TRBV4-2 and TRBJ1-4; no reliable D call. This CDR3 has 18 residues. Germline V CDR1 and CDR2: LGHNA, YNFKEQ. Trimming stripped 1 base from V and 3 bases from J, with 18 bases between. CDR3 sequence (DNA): TGTGCCAGCAGCCAAGGCCAGTCGGGGATTTCGGCTAATGAAAAACTGTTTTTT. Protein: CASSQGQSGISANEKLFF.

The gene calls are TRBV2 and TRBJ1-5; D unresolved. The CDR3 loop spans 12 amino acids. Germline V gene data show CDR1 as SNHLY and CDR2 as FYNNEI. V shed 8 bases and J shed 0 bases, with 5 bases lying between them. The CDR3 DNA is TGTGCCAGCGCAGATAGCAATCAGCCCCAGCATTTT. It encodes CASADSNQPQHF.

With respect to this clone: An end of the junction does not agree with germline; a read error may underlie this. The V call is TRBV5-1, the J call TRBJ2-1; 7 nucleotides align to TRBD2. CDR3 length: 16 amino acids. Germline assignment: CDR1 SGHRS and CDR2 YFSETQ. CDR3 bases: TGCGCCAGCAGCGTAACGCTAGCGGCCTCCAACAATGAGCAGTTCTTC. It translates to CASSVTLAASNNEQFF.

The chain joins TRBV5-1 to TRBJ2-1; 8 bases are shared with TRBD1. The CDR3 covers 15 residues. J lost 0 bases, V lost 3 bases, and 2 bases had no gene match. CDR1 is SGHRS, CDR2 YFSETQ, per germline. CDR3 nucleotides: TGCGCCAGCAGCTCACAGGGGGGCTCCTACAATGAGCAGTTCTTC. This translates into CASSSQGGSYNEQFF.

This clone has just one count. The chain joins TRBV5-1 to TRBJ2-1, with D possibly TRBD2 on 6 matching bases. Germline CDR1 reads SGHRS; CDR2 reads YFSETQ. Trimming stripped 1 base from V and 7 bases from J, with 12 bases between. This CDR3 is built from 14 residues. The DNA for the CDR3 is TGCGCCAGCAGCTTGTTGGACTACGCAAATGAGCAGTTCTTC. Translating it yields CASSLLDYANEQFF.

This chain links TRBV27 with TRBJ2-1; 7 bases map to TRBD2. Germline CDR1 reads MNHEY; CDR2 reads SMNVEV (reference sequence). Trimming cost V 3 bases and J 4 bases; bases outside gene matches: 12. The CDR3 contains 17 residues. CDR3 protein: CASSFLGGPRGYNEQFF. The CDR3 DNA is TGTGCCAGCAGTTTTTTAGGTGGGCCGCGGGGGTACAATGAGCAGTTCTTC.

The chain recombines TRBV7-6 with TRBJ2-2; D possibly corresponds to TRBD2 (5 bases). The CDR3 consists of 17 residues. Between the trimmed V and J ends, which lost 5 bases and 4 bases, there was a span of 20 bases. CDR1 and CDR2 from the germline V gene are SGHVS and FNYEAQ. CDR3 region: CASSLEGALLATGELFF. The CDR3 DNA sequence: TGTGCCAGCAGCCTAGAGGGAGCGTTGTTGGCCACCGGGGAGCTGTTTTTT. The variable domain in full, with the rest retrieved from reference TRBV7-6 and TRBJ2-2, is GAGVSQSPRYKVTKRGQDVALRCDPISGHVSLYWYRQALGQGPEFLTYFNYEAQQDKSGLPNDRFSAERPEGSISTLTIQRTEQRDSAMYRCASSLEGALLATGELFFGEGSRLTVL.

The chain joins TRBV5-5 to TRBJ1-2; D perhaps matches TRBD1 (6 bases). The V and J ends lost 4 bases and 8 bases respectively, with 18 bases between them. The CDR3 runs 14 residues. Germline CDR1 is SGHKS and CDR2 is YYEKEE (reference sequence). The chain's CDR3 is CASSQGYPNAGYTF. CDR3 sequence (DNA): TGTGCCAGCAGCCAGGGGTACCCAAATGCGGGCTACACCTTC.

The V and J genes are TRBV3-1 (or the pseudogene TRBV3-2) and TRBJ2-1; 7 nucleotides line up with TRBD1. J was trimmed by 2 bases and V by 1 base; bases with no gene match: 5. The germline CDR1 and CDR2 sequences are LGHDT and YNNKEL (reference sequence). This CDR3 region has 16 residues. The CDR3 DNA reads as TGTGCCAGCAGCCAAGTCGGCGACAGGGCCTACAATGAGCAGTTCTTC. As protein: CASSQVGDRAYNEQFF.

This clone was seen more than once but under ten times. The CDR3 coding sequence is TGTGCCTGGGAAAACTTGGCGACAGGGGGTGAGAATCAGCCCCAGCATTTT. The encoded protein is CAWENLATGGENQPQHF. The chain uses TRBV30 and TRBJ1-5; 9 nucleotides agree with TRBD1. Germline lookup yields CDR1 GTSNPN and CDR2 SVGIG (reference sequence). This CDR3 is built from 17 residues. The V and J ends lost 5 bases and 4 bases, in that order; junction bases with no gene match: 15.

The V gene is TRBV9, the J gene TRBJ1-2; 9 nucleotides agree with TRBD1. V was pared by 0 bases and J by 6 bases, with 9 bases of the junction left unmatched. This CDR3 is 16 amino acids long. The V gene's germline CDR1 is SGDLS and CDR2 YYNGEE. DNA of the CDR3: TGTGCCAGCAGCGTAGATGGACAGGGGCAGCAAAATGGCTACACCTTC. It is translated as CASSVDGQGQQNGYTF.

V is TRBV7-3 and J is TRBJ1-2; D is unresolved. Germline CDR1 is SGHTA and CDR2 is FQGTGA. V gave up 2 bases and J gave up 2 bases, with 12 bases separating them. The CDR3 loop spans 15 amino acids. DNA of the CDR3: TGTGCCAGCAGCTTAGTTCCTACGGGAAACTATGGCTACACCTTC. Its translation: CASSLVPTGNYGYTF. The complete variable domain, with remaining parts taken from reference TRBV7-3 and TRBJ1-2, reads GAGVSQTPSNKVTEKGKYVELRCDPISGHTALYWYRQSLGQGPEFLIYFQGTGAADDSGLPNDRFFAVRPEGSVSTLKIQRTERGDSAVYLCASSLVPTGNYGYTFGSGTRLTVV.

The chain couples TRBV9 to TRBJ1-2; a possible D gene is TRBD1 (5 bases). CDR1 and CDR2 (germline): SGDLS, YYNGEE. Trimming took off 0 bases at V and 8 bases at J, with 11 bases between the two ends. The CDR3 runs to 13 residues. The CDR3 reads CASSVDPEGGYTF. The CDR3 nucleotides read TGTGCCAGCAGCGTAGATCCGGAGGGGGGCTACACCTTC.

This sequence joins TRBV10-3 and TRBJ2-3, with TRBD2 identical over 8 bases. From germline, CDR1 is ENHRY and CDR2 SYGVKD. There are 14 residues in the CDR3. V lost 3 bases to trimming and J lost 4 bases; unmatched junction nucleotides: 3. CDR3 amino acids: CAISDSTSADTQYF. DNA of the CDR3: TGTGCCATCAGTGACTCGACTAGCGCAGATACGCAGTATTTT.

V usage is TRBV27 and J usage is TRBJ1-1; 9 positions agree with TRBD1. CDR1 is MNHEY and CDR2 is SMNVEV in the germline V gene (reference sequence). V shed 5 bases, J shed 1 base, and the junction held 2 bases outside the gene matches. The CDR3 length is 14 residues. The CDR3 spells CASSQQGANTEAFF. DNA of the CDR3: TGTGCCAGCAGTCAACAGGGGGCGAACACTGAAGCTTTCTTT.